This T cell receptor beta chain was identified during a study of blood T cell repertoires in COVID-19. In Seattle, patients joined the study during active infection and were tracked longitudinally. Measured with immunoSEQ multiplex PCR; TCRdb has only the in-frame clones, and not every one. The profile shows roughly 440,000 clones, approximately 88% of them singletons. The CDR3 length is 13 residues. V was cut by 0 bases and J by 12 bases, with 14 bases left in between. Per germline, CDR1 LGHDT and CDR2 YNNKEL (reference sequence). This sequence was found in a woman aged 45-65 years with COVID-19, enrolled during active disease. The sample was peripheral blood. The genes are TRBV3-1 (or the pseudogene TRBV3-2) and TRBJ2-5; possible D gene TRBD2, 7 bases. The CDR3 nucleotides read TGTGCCAGCAGCCAAGAAGTGGGGGCGGGGGAGTACTTC. Protein product: CASSQEVGAGEYF.